This T cell receptor beta chain was identified in a study of blood T cell repertoires in COVID-19. Per the original data handling: Amplifying reference gene primers gave estimates of nucleated cell counts. The method was immunoSEQ multiplex PCR; TCRdb's version includes in-frame clones alone and lacks a portion of them. V, J and clone size reflect that table, while D and trimming were determined from the DNA. The sample contains a few hundred thousand clones, over 75% of which appear only once. CDR1 is KGHSH, CDR2 LQKENI, per germline. This CDR3 is 17 amino acids long. V shed 3 bases and J shed 5 bases, with 21 bases lying between them. Study members were between about 18 and 89 years old and lived in about two dozen US regions. Which cohort a participant joined came from the clinical history participants gave. Two negative PCRs, clearance, or symptom resolution were required of recovered Cohort 3 donors.

The V and J genes are TRBV18 and TRBJ2-3; D may be TRBD2 (5 bases). The receptor was derived from a young man who had recovered from COVID-19. The material sequenced was PBMCs or T cells enriched from blood (not recorded which). This chain's CDR3 is CASSPQLRGQMGDTQYF. For the CDR3, the DNA is TGTGCCAGCTCACCGCAGCTTCGGGGTCAGATGGGAGATACGCAGTATTTT.